Detailed here is one TCR beta chain. The germline gives CDR1 SEHNR, CDR2 FQNEAQ (reference sequence). The CDR3 loop spans 14 amino acids. Trimming at V came to 1 base and at J to 4 bases, leaving 2 bases not matched to a gene. This sample stems from a study of blood T cell repertoires in COVID-19. Study summary: Italy, Spain and the United States were the sources of the convalescent and acute COVID-19 samples. T cells, B-cell-depleted T cells, or PBMCs supplied cDNA or gDNA.

In the source study's methods: Reference gene primers were amplified, and this amplification served to estimate nucleated cell counts. Only in-frame clones appear in the TCRdb table, and some are missing; sequencing was by immunoSEQ multiplex PCR. D and trimming come from the DNA, and the V and J calls and clone size come from that table. The data show about 300,000 clones, about 89% seen once. This chain links TRBV7-9 with TRBJ1-1, with TRBD1 identical over 8 bases. This TCR came from a man younger than 35 who had recovered from COVID-19. Sequencing was done on a sample of peripheral blood. Written as DNA, the CDR3 is TGTGCCAGCAGCTTAGGGGGACAGGCCACTGAAGCTTTCTTT. It codes for CASSLGGQATEAFF.